The 21 T cell receptor beta chains in this list originate from one sample, sequenced in a study of OX40 agonist ivuxolimab in advanced cancers. Receptor libraries were prepared by the immunoSEQ multiplex PCR assay. Held by TCRdb, this immuneACCESS table contains in-frame sequences only and omits some clones. Under half of the omission traces to an unresolved V gene where checked; the cause of the rest is unknown. The table for this sample lists some 150,000 clones; under 95% of them were counted only once. The ten largest clones capture over 0.8% of the sample. The sequencing used CD4+ or CD8+ T cells sorted from blood, collected in a trial of the OX40 agonist ivuxolimab. These receptors all come from an adult with an advanced solid tumor such as melanoma, head and neck, liver or kidney cancer.

The chain employs TRBV19 and TRBJ2-1; D ambiguous. This CDR3 region has 15 residues. The germline V gene encodes CDR1 LNHDA and CDR2 SQIVND (reference sequence). Trimming left V 1 base short and J 4 bases short, with 11 bases between. CDR3 loop: CASSIAHPQYNEQFF. The CDR3 nucleotides are TGTGCCAGTAGTATAGCACACCCTCAGTACAATGAGCAGTTCTTC.

The rearrangement links TRBV7-6 to TRBJ2-7, with D tentatively TRBD1 (6 bases). In germline, CDR1 is SGHVS, CDR2 FNYEAQ. Trimming removed 0 bases from V and 3 bases from J, with 12 bases in between. This CDR3 has 15 amino acids. CDR3 coding DNA: TGTGCCAGCAGCTTAGCGGGGGACAATAGCTACGAGCAGTACTTC. Amino acid sequence: CASSLAGDNSYEQYF.

The chain recombines TRBV19 with TRBJ2-5; tentative D call: TRBD1 (5 bases). The J call may be faulty, since TRBJ2-7 better matches the DNA end. Germline V gives CDR1 LNHDA, CDR2 SQIVND (reference sequence). CDR3 length equals 14 residues. CDR3 in amino acids: CASNPDTTVYEQYF. For the CDR3, the DNA is TGTGCCAGTAATCCGGACACAACCGTCTACGAGCAGTACTTC.

V usage is TRBV7-6 and J usage is TRBJ1-2; the D is unclear. Germline loops: CDR1 SGHVS, CDR2 FNYEAQ. With 5 bases removed from V and 6 bases from J, the gap between germline ends came to 4 bases. This CDR3 has 10 amino acids. This CDR3 is CASSPDGYTF. The CDR3 nucleotides are TGTGCCAGCAGCCCCGATGGCTACACCTTC.

This chain joins TRBV6-6 and TRBJ1-5; 7 bases are shared with TRBD1. Germline V CDR1 and CDR2: MNHNY, SVGAGI (reference sequence). The CDR3 has 16 amino acids. The V segment lost 4 bases and the J segment 1 base; nucleotides outside the gene matches: 7. CDR3 protein: CASSWDSHWSNQPQHF. The CDR3, as DNA: TGTGCCAGCAGTTGGGACAGTCACTGGAGCAATCAGCCCCAGCATTTT.

This chain uses TRBV28 with TRBJ1-2, with D possibly being TRBD1 (6 bases). The germline V and J ends were trimmed by 3 bases and 2 bases, with 10 bases remaining between them. CDR1 and CDR2 from the germline V gene are MDHEN and SYDVKM. The length of the CDR3 is 14 residues. The CDR3 sequence: CASSFWGRNYGYTF. CDR3 coding DNA: TGTGCCAGCAGTTTCTGGGGGCGGAACTATGGCTACACCTTC.

The rearrangement links TRBV5-1 to TRBJ2-5; 12 positions agree with TRBD1. Trimming cost V 7 bases and J 5 bases; bases outside gene matches: 6. From germline, CDR1 is SGHRS and CDR2 YFSETQ. CDR3 length: 14 residues. For the CDR3, the DNA is TGCGCCAGCGGGGGACAGGGGGCTTGGGAGACCCAGTACTTC. Translated, it gives CASGGQGAWETQYF.

The chain links TRBV5-6 to TRBJ2-7; D is perhaps TRBD2 (6 bases). The CDR3 runs 17 residues. Germline V lookup: CDR1 SGHDT, CDR2 YYEEEE. Deletions cut 0 bases from V and 4 bases from J, with 20 bases between. In DNA form, the CDR3 reads TGTGCCAGCAGCTTGGCCTCTCTTGGGGGAGGAAGGTACGAGCAGTACTTC. Residues: CASSLASLGGGRYEQYF.

The rearrangement uses TRBV11-2 and TRBJ1-2; possible D gene TRBD1, 6 bases. This CDR3 has 16 amino acids. CDR1 and CDR2 (germline): SGHAT, FQNNGV. V dropped 4 bases and J dropped 2 bases, with 17 bases sitting between them. The CDR3 is CASSSFNRDGNYGYTF. The CDR3 DNA reads as TGTGCCAGCAGCTCTTTCAACAGGGATGGGAACTATGGCTACACCTTC.

Turning to this clone: The junction departs from germline at one end; a sequencing error may be responsible. This sequence joins TRBV29-1 and TRBJ1-4; 7 bases map to TRBD1. The CDR3 is 14 residues long. CDR1 is SQVTM, CDR2 ANQGSEA, per germline. CDR3: CSGEFRGANEKLFF. The CDR3 nucleotides are TGCAGCGGTGAATTCAGGGGGGCTAATGAAAAACTGTTTTTT.

The chain combines TRBV5-8 with TRBJ1-4; 7 bases are a match to TRBD1. Losses at the gene ends were 4 bases for V and 6 bases for J; bases not matched to a gene: 9. CDR3 length: 15 amino acids. CDR1 and CDR2 (germline): SGHTS, YDEGEE. The CDR3 reads CASSMNRGVDEKLFF. CDR3 bases: TGTGCCAGCAGCATGAACAGGGGAGTGGATGAAAAACTGTTTTTT.

In its sample, this clone was seen once. The chain links TRBV10-1 to TRBJ1-1; no clear D. Germline loops: CDR1 WNHNN, CDR2 SYGVQD (reference sequence). Trimming stripped 5 bases from V and 0 bases from J, with 7 bases between. CDR3 length: 13 residues. The CDR3 bases are TGCGCCAGCAGTAGGCTGATGAACACTGAAGCTTTCTTT. Its translation: CASSRLMNTEAFF.

V is TRBV5-6 and J is TRBJ2-7, with TRBD1 as a possible D gene (6 bases). This CDR3 spans 15 amino acids. Germline V lookup: CDR1 SGHDT, CDR2 YYEEEE. V was clipped by 2 bases and J by 3 bases, with 15 bases between them. The CDR3 DNA sequence: TGTGCCAGCAGCTTCGGGCAGGGGTTCCTCTACGAGCAGTACTTC. It codes for CASSFGQGFLYEQYF.

The gene calls are TRBV5-4 and TRBJ1-2, with a tentative D call TRBD1 (6 bases). V lost 2 bases and J 4 bases, leaving 18 bases between the germline ends. Germline V gives CDR1 SGHNT, CDR2 YYREEE (reference sequence). The CDR3 is 16 amino acids. Written as DNA, the CDR3 is TGTGCCAGCAGCTTAACCCCCAGGGGTCCCCTCTATGGCTACACCTTC. This encodes CASSLTPRGPLYGYTF.

CDR3 in DNA: TGTGCCTCTCAGGACGGGGTGTTCAAGGAAAAACTGTTTTTT. Its protein is CASQDGVFKEKLFF. This rearrangement joins TRBV6-6 to TRBJ1-4; unclear D gene. This CDR3 comprises 14 residues. V was pared by 11 bases and J by 8 bases, with 21 bases between. Germline CDR1 reads MNHNY; CDR2 reads SVGAGI (reference sequence).

The genes are TRBV5-5 and TRBJ2-2; TRBD2 might be the D (5 bases). Germline assignment: CDR1 SGHKS and CDR2 YYEKEE (reference sequence). The CDR3 runs 16 residues. V was trimmed by 5 bases and J by 4 bases, leaving 18 bases between them. As DNA, the CDR3 is TGTGCCAGCAGACCCCCGGGCGCCGCGGGCACCGGGGAGCTGTTTTTT. This gives the protein CASRPPGAAGTGELFF.

The chain is built from TRBV5-1 and TRBJ2-7; D assignment may be TRBD1 or TRBD2 (6 bases each). The CDR3 has 18 amino acids. Germline CDR1 reads SGHRS; CDR2 reads YFSETQ. Trimming stripped 2 bases from V and 0 bases from J, with 21 bases between. The CDR3 DNA sequence: TGCGCCAGCAGCTTCCTCGCGGGACATGGACGCCGCTCCTACGAGCAGTACTTC. It is translated as CASSFLAGHGRRSYEQYF.

The chain combines TRBV2 with TRBJ2-3; TRBD2 matches 10 bases. V lost 4 bases, J lost 3 bases, and 4 bases stayed unmatched. CDR1 and CDR2 from the germline V gene are SNHLY and FYNNEI. The CDR3 spans 15 residues. This CDR3 reads CASSVWGLATDTQYF. CDR3 sequence (DNA): TGTGCCAGCAGTGTTTGGGGACTAGCGACAGATACGCAGTATTTT.

The chain couples TRBV4-2 to TRBJ1-1; D not certain. CDR1 and CDR2 from the germline V gene are LGHNA and YNFKEQ. V was shortened by 1 base and J by 6 bases, with 15 bases between the two germline ends. This CDR3 spans 15 amino acids. The CDR3 sequence is CASSQVLEGKAEAFF. The CDR3 DNA reads TGTGCCAGCAGCCAAGTCCTCGAGGGAAAGGCTGAAGCTTTCTTT.

The chain recombines TRBV29-1 with TRBJ1-2, with D perhaps TRBD1 (6 bases). From germline, CDR1 is SQVTM and CDR2 ANQGSEA. CDR3 length: 16 residues. V was pared by 3 bases and J by 4 bases, with 21 bases between. The CDR3 DNA reads as TGCAGCGTTGATACGACAGGTGGGGGGATTCGCTATGGCTACACCTTC. This encodes CSVDTTGGGIRYGYTF.

Comment on this clone: At one end the junction does not follow the germline gene, possibly because of a read error. The chain combines TRBV7-7 with TRBJ2-7, with D possibly matching TRBD2 (6 bases). CDR1 SSHAT and CDR2 FNYEAQ come from the germline V gene (reference sequence). The CDR3 has 13 residues. The CDR3 is CASSLGGDAAPHF. CDR3 nucleotide sequence: TGTGCCAGCAGCTTAGGGGGGGACGCCGCCCCGCACTTC.